This is a list of T cell receptor beta chains from one sample in a study of control samples from healthy donors and cancer patients. Method: immunoSEQ multiplex PCR; TCRdb's copy keeps in-frame clones and lacks some. The sample totals fewer than 200,000 clones. The specimen was blood. The receptors derive from a woman under 40 in good health. Each CDR3 is given with its conserved first and last residue. D genes are given only for firm matches.

TRBJ1-6,TRBV28,-,TGTGCCAGCAGTTTTTATAGGGGAACACTCCACTTT,CASSFYRGTLHF
TRBJ1-2,TRBV24-1,-,TGTGCCACCAGTGACCCCGGGTCAGGGGAGGTCTACACCTTC,CATSDPGSGEVYTF
TRBJ1-2,TRBV9,TRBD1,TGTGCCAGCAGCGTAGAACAGGGGTATGGCTACACCTTC,CASSVEQGYGYTF
TRBJ1-1,TRBV18,-,TGTGCCAGCTCACCAACGAGGGTCCCGGGACACCAGAACACTGAAGCTTTCTTT,CASSPTRVPGHQNTEAFF
TRBJ2-1,TRBV3-1/TRBV3-2,-,TGTGCCAGCAGCCAAGGACAGGGCGGGACCAATGAGCAGTTCTTC,CASSQGQGGTNEQFF
TRBJ2-7,TRBV20-1,-,TGCAGTGCTAGAGGCCCGTACGAGCAGTACTTC,CSARGPYEQYF
TRBJ1-2,TRBV12-3/TRBV12-4,-,TGTGCCAGCAGCCGGGATAGACAGCACTACACCTTC,CASSRDRQHYTF
TRBJ2-2,TRBV28,TRBD2,TGTGCCAGCAATAAGCGGGGGGGCTTATCCGGGGAGCTGTTTTTT,CASNKRGGLSGELFF
TRBJ1-2,TRBV28,-,TGTGCCAGCTGGGGGACCCATGGTGGGGGACGTAGCTATGGCTACACCTTC,CASWGTHGGGRSYGYTF
TRBJ1-2,TRBV28,TRBD1,TGTGCCAGCAGAAAAAACAGGGGGCTGAACTATGGCTACACCTTC,CASRKNRGLNYGYTF
TRBJ1-2,TRBV6-5,TRBD1,TGTGCCAGCGTGGACAGGGGTAGAAACTATGGCTACACCTTC,CASVDRGRNYGYTF
TRBJ2-7,TRBV27,-,TGTGCCAGCAGTTGGGAGGAAGGCTACGAGCAGTACTTC,CASSWEEGYEQYF
TRBJ1-1,TRBV3-1/TRBV3-2,TRBD1,TGTGCCAGCAGCCCACAGGGGTGGACTGAAGCTTTCTTT,CASSPQGWTEAFF
TRBJ1-1,TRBV3-1/TRBV3-2,TRBD1,TGTGCCAGCAGCCAAGCCCGGGACAGGGCCCCTGAAGCTTTCTTT,CASSQARDRAPEAFF
TRBJ2-1,TRBV5-1,-,TGCGCCAGCAGCTTGGAAGACAGGAGAATGAATGAGCAGTTCTTC,CASSLEDRRMNEQFF
TRBJ1-2,TRBV5-1,TRBD1,TGCGCCAGCAGCTTCGGTCAGGGGGGAAGGGGAGGCTACACCTTC,CASSFGQGGRGGYTF
TRBJ1-2,TRBV6-1,-,TGTGCCAGCAGTGAAGCAACAGGCTTCTATGGCTACACCTTC,CASSEATGFYGYTF
TRBJ2-7,TRBV10-3,TRBD1,TGTGCCATCAGCGGGACAGGGGGCCTCTACGAGCAGTACTTC,CAISGTGGLYEQYF
TRBJ1-1,TRBV2,-,TGTGCCAGCAGTGGAGTGGGCAGTGAGGCTTTCTTT,CASSGVGSEAFF
TRBJ1-5,TRBV18,-,TGTGCCAGCTCACCACCAGGCAGGGTAGGGGATCAGCCCCAGCATTTT,CASSPPGRVGDQPQHF
TRBJ2-3,TRBV30,TRBD2,TGTGCCTGGAGTGGCTTACTAGCGGGGGCAGATACGCAGTATTTT,CAWSGLLAGADTQYF
TRBJ1-1,TRBV5-8,-,TGTGCCAGCAGCTTGGGGGACGGGTTGGACACTGAAGCTTTCTTT,CASSLGDGLDTEAFF
TRBJ2-5,TRBV29-1,-,TGCAGCGTTGGTTTAGTGGTCCGAGAGACCCAGTACTTC,CSVGLVVRETQYF
TRBJ1-5,TRBV3-1/TRBV3-2,TRBD1,TGTGCCAGCAGCCCGCGTGACAGGGGCTCTCAGCCCCAGCATTTT,CASSPRDRGSQPQHF
TRBJ1-1,TRBV11-3,-,TGTGCCAGCAGCCCGACGCCGGGGAATGAAGCTTTCTTT,CASSPTPGNEAFF